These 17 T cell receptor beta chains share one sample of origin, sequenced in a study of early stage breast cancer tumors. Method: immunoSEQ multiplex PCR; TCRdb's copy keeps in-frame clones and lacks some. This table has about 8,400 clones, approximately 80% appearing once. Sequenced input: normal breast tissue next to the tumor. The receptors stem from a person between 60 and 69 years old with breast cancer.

The CDR3 region has the DNA TGTGCCAGTAGTCACAGGAATATGAGGAATGAAAAACTGTTTTTT. This sequence encodes CASSHRNMRNEKLFF. The rearrangement links TRBV19 to TRBJ1-4; possible D gene TRBD1, 5 bases. Trimming pared 5 bases from V and 5 bases from J, leaving 15 bases between. Germline loops: CDR1 LNHDA, CDR2 SQIVND (reference sequence). This CDR3 has 15 amino acids.

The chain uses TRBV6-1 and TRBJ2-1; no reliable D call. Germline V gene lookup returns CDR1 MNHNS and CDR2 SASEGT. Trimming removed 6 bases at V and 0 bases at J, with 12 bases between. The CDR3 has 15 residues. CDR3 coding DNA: TGTGCCAGCAGGGTTTTCCAGAGCTCCTACAATGAGCAGTTCTTC. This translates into CASRVFQSSYNEQFF.

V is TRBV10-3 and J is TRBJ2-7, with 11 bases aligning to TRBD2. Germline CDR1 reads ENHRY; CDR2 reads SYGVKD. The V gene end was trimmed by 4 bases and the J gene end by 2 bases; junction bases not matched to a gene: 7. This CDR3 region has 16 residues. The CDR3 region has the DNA TGTGCCATCAGTGGATATAGCGGGAGGGTCCCCTACGAGCAGTACTTC. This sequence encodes CAISGYSGRVPYEQYF.

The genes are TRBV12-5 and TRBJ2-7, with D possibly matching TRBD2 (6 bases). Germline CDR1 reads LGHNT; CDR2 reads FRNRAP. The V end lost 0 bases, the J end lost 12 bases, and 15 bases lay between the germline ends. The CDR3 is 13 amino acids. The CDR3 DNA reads TGTGCTAGTGGTTTGGTTAGGGCGGGACTCCTGTACTTC. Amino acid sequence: CASGLVRAGLLYF.

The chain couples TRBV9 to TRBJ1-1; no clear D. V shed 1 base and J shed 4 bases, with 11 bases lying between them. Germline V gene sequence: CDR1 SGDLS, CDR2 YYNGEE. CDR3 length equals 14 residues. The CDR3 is CASSVIRAATEAFF. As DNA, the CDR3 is TGTGCCAGCAGCGTAATTCGAGCTGCCACTGAAGCTTTCTTT.

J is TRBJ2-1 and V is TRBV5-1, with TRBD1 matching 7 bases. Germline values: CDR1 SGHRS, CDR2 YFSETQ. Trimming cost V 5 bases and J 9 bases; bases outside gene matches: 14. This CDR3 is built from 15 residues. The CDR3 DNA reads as TGCGCCAGCAGAGATGACAGGGCCTTCGCGGGTGAGCAGTTCTTC. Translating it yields CASRDDRAFAGEQFF.

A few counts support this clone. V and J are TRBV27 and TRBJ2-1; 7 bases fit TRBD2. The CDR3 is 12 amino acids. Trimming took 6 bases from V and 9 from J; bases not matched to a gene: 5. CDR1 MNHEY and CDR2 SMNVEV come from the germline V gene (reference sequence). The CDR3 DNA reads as TGTGCCAGCAGGGGGAGGGGTATTGAGCAGTTCTTC. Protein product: CASRGRGIEQFF.

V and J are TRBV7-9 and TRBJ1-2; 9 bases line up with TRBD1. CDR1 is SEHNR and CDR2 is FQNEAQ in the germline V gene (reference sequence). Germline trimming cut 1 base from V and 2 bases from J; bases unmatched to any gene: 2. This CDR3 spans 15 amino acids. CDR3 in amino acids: CASSLVGQGNYGYTF. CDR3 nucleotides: TGTGCCAGCAGCTTAGTGGGACAGGGAAACTATGGCTACACCTTC.

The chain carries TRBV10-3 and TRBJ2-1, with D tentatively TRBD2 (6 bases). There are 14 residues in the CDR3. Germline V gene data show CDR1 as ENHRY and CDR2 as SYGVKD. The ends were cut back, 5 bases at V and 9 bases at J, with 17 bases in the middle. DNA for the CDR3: TGTGCCATCAGTAGGGACTCCAAACTAAGTGAGCAGTTCTTC. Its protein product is CAISRDSKLSEQFF.

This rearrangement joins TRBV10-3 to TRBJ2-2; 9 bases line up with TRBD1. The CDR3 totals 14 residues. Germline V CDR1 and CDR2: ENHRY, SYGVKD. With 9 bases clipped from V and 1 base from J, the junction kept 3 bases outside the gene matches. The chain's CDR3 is CAISDRGNTGELFF. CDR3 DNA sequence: TGTGCCATTTCGGACAGGGGGAACACCGGGGAGCTGTTTTTT.

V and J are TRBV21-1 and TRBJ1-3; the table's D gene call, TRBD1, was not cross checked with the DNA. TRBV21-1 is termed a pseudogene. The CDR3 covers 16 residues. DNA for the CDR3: TGTGCCAGCAGCCCGCGGGACAGGGGAGCTGGAAACACCATATATTTT. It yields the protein CASSPRDRGAGNTIYF.

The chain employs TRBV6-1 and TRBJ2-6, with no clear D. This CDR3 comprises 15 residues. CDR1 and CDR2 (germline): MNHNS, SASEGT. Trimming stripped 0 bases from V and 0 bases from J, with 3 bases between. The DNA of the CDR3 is TGTGCCAGCAGTGAAGCCCCCTCTGGGGCCAACGTCCTGACTTTC. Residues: CASSEAPSGANVLTF.

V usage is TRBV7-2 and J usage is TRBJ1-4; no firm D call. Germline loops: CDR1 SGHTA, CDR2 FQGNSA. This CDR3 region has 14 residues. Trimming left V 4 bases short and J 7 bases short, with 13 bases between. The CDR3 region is CASSYSGGSEKLFF. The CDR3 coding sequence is TGTGCCAGCAGCTATTCGGGTGGGAGTGAAAAACTGTTTTTT.

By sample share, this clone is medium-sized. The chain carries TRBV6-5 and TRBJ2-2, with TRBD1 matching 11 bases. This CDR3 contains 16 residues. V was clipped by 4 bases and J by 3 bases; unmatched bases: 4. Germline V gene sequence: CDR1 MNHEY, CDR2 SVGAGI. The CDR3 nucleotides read TGTGCCAGCAGTTCAGGGACAGGGGGTTACACCGGGGAGCTGTTTTTT. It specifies CASSSGTGGYTGELFF.

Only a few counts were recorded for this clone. The CDR3 protein is CASSSPDRGDTEAFF. In nucleotides, the CDR3 is TGCGCCAGCAGCTCGCCGGACAGGGGAGACACTGAAGCTTTCTTT. J is TRBJ1-1 and V is TRBV5-1, with 9 bases matching TRBD1. The CDR3 has 15 residues. Germline V gene sequence: CDR1 SGHRS, CDR2 YFSETQ. Unmatched junction bases numbered 6, after V lost 3 bases and J lost 3 bases.

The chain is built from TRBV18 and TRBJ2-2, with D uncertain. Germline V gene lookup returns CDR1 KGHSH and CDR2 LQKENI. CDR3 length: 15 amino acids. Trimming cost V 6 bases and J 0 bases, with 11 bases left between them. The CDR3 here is CASSPGPTNTGELFF. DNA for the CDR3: TGTGCCAGCTCCCCAGGACCGACGAACACCGGGGAGCTGTTTTTT.

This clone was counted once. The CDR3 protein is CASSLAPGEKAFF. In nucleotides, the CDR3 is TGTGCCAGCAGCTTGGCGCCTGGGGAAAAAGCTTTCTTT. V usage is TRBV5-4 and J usage is TRBJ1-1; D remains unclear. Germline lookup yields CDR1 SGHNT and CDR2 YYREEE (reference sequence). The CDR3 spans 13 residues. V was clipped by 0 bases and J by 9 bases, with 12 bases between them.